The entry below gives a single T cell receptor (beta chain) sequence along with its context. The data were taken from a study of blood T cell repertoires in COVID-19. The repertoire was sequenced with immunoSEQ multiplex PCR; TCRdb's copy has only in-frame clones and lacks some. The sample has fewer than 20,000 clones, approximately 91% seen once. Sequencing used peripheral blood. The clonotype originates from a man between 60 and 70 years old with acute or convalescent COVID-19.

The CDR3 nucleotides read TGTGCCAGCAGCCTCCAAACAGGGCAGGCCGCCTACGAGCAGTACTTC. Residues: CASSLQTGQAAYEQYF. The chain has TRBV5-6 and TRBJ2-7; maybe TRBD1 (6 bases). Trimming stripped 4 bases from V and 2 bases from J, with 19 bases between. Germline V gene data show CDR1 as SGHDT and CDR2 as YYEEEE. The CDR3 consists of 16 residues.